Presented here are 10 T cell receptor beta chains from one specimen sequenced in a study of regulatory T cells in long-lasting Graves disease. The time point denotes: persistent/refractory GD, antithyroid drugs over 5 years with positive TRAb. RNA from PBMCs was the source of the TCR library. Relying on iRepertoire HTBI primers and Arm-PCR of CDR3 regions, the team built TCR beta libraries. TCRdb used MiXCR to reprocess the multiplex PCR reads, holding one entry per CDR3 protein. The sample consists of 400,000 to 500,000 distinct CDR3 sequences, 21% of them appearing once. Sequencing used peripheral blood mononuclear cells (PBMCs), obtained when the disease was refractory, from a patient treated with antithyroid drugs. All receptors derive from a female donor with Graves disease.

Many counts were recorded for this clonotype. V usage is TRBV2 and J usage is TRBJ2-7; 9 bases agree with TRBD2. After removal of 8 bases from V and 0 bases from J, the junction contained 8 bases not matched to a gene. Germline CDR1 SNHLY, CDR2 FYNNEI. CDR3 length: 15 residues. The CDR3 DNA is TGTGCCAGCTCGGGTAGCGGGAGTGTCTCCTACGAGCAGTACTTC. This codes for CASSGSGSVSYEQYF.

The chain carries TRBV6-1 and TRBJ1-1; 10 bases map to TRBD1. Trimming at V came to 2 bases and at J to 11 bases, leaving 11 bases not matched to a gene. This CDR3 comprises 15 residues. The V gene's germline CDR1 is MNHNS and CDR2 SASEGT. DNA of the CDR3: TGTGCCAGCAGTGAAACACGGACAGGACAGGGGGGTGCTTTCTTT. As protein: CASSETRTGQGGAFF.

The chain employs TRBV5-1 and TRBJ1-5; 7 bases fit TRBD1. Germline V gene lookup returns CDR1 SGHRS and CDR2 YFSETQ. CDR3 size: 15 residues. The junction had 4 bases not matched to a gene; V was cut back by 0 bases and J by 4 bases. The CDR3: CASSLGGTANQPQHF. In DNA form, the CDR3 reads TGCGCCAGCAGCTTGGGCGGGACAGCGAATCAGCCCCAGCATTTT.

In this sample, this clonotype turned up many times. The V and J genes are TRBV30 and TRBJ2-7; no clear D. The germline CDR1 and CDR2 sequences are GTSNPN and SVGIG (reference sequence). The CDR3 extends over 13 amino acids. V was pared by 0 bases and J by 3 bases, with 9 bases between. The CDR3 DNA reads TGTGCCTGGAGTGTAGGTAGCCGCTACGAGCAGTACTTC. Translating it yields CAWSVGSRYEQYF.

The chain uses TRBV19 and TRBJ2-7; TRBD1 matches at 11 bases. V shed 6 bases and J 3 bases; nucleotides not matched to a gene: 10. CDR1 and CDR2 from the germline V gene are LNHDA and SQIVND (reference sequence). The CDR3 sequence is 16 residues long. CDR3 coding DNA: TGTGCCAGTAGCTTACTCGGCGGGACAGGGGGCTACGAGCAGTACTTC. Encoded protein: CASSLLGGTGGYEQYF. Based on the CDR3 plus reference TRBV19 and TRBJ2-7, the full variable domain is DGGITQSPKYLFRKEGQNVTLSCEQNLNHDAMYWYRQDPGQGLRLIYYSQIVNDFQKGDIAEGYSVSREKKESFPLTVTSAQKNPTAFYLCASSLLGGTGGYEQYFGPGTRLTVT.

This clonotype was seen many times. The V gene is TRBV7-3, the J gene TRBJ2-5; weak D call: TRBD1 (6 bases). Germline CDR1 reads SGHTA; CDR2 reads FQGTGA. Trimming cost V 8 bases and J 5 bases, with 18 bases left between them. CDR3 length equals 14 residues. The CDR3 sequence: CASSPTGSVETQYF. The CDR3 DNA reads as TGTGCCAGCTCACCAACAGGGTCGGTCGAGACCCAGTACTTC.

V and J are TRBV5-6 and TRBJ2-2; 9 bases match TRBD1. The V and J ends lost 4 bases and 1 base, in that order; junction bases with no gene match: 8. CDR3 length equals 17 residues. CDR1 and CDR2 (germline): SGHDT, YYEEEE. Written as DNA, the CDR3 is TGTGCCAGCAGCCACTGGGACAGGGTGTGGAACACCGGGGAGCTGTTTTTT. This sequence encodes CASSHWDRVWNTGELFF.

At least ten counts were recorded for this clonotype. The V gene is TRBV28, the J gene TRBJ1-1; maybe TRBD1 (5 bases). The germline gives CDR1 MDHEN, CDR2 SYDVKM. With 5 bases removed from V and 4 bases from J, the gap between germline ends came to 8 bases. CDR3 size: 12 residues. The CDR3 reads CASSRQPTEAFF. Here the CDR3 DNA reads TGTGCCAGCAGTCGACAGCCCACTGAAGCTTTCTTT. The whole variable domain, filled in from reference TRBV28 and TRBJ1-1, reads DVKVTQSSRYLVKRTGEKVFLECVQDMDHENMFWYRQDPGLGLRLIYFSYDVKMKEKGDIPEGYSVSREKKERFSLILESASTNQTSMYLCASSRQPTEAFFGQGTRLTVV.

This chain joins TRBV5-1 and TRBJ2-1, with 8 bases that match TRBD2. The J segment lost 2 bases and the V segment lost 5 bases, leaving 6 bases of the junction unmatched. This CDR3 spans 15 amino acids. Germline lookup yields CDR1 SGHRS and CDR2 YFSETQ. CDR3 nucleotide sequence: TGCGCCAGCAGTTACACTAGCGGCCCCTACAATGAGCAGTTCTTC. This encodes CASSYTSGPYNEQFF.

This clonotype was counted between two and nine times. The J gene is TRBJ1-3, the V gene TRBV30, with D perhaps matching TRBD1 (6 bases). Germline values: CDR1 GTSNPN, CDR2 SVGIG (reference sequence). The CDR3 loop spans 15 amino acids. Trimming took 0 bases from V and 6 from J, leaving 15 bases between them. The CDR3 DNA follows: TGTGCCTGGAGTGTCAGGGGCCAGATAGAAAACACCATATATTTT. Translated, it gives CAWSVRGQIENTIYF.